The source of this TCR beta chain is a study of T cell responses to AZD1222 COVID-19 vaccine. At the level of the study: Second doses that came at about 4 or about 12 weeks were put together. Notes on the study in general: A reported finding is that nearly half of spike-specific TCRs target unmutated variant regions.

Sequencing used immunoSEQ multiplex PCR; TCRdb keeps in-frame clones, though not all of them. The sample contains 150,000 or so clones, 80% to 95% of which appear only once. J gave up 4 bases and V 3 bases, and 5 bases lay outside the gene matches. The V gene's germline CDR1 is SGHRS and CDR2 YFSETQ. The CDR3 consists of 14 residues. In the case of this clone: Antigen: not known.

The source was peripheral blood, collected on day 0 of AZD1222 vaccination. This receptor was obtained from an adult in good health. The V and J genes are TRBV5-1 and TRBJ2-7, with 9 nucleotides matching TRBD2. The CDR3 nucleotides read TGCGCCAGCAGCTCCGCTAGCGGGAAGTACGAGCAGTACTTC. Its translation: CASSSASGKYEQYF.